These 26 T cell receptor beta chains share one sample of origin, sequenced in a study of T cells after yellow fever vaccination. TCRdb reprocessed the 5' RACE reads with MiXCR, giving one entry per CDR3 protein. Altogether about 99,000 distinct CDR3 sequences are present, 5.8% being singletons, with the ten largest covering 35% to 45%. The sequencing used CD8+ T cells sorted from PBMCs, collected 10 days after the yellow fever booster vaccination. Receptors were obtained from a man aged 18-30 years who received the YFV17D yellow fever vaccine.

This clonotype came up a few times. The chain carries TRBV10-1 and TRBJ1-1; no reliable D call. V was clipped by 4 bases and J by 4 bases, with 10 bases between them. CDR1 is WNHNN and CDR2 is SYGVQD in the germline V gene (reference sequence). The CDR3 is 13 residues long. CDR3 sequence: CASSADWGTEAFF. Here the CDR3 DNA reads TGCGCCAGCAGTGCTGACTGGGGCACTGAAGCTTTCTTT.

The gene calls are TRBV29-1 and TRBJ1-2, with D possibly TRBD1 on 5 matching bases. The CDR3 has 14 amino acids. Trimming removed 3 bases at V and 3 bases at J, with 14 bases between. Germline lookup yields CDR1 SQVTM and CDR2 ANQGSEA. The CDR3 DNA reads TGCAGCGTTGATGGGCTCGGAGGGGACTATGGCTACACCTTC. Its translation is CSVDGLGGDYGYTF.

V gene TRBV12-3 or TRBV12-4 combines with J gene TRBJ2-1; 10 nucleotides align to TRBD1. CDR3 length: 15 residues. The ends lost 3 bases at V and 8 bases at J; junction bases unmatched: 7. The chain's CDR3 is CASSFRDRGIDEQFF. CDR3 coding DNA: TGTGCCAGCAGTTTCCGGGACAGGGGTATTGATGAGCAGTTCTTC.

This clonotype appeared many times. This chain connects TRBV7-8 to TRBJ2-4, with D hard to call. V was trimmed by 2 bases and J by 0 bases, leaving 14 bases between them. This CDR3 contains 17 residues. Per germline, CDR1 SGHVS and CDR2 FQNEAQ. The CDR3 nucleotides are TGTGCCAGCAGCTTACGGACGGCCGGCGTAGCCAAAAACATTCAGTACTTC. Translation: CASSLRTAGVAKNIQYF.

This sequence joins TRBV4-3 and TRBJ2-1; D gene uncertain. CDR3 size: 17 residues. Germline values: CDR1 LGHNA, CDR2 YSLEER. Trimming pared 3 bases from V and 2 bases from J, leaving 17 bases between. Here the CDR3 DNA reads TGCGCCAGCAGCCATTCGGCCATTTCCCAGACCTACAATGAGCAGTTCTTC. It yields the protein CASSHSAISQTYNEQFF.

The chain employs TRBV12-3 or TRBV12-4 and TRBJ2-2; D call uncertain. This CDR3 is 13 amino acids long. The V and J ends lost 6 bases and 3 bases respectively, with 8 bases between them. The DNA of the CDR3 is TGTGCCAGCAGCCCCACGGACACCGGGGAGCTGTTTTTT. This encodes CASSPTDTGELFF.

The genes are TRBV7-9 and TRBJ2-3; TRBD1 matches 8 bases. Germline assignment: CDR1 SEHNR and CDR2 FQNEAQ (reference sequence). CDR3 length: 12 residues. The CDR3 loop is CAIDRGRDTQYF. The DNA of the CDR3 is TGTGCTATAGACAGGGGTAGAGATACGCAGTATTTT.

The gene calls are TRBV11-1 and TRBJ2-1; 14 bases fit TRBD2. The junction had 10 bases not matched to a gene; V was cut back by 5 bases and J by 4 bases. CDR1 and CDR2 (germline): SGHAT, FQDESV (reference sequence). The CDR3 has 18 residues. Here the CDR3 reads CASSPGGGTSGRYNEQFF. CDR3 bases: TGTGCCAGCAGCCCCGGGGGAGGGACTAGCGGGAGATACAATGAGCAGTTCTTC.

The chain is built from TRBV3-1 and TRBJ1-2; 7 positions agree with TRBD1. Germline values: CDR1 LGHDT, CDR2 YNNKEL (reference sequence). The CDR3 sequence is 13 residues long. Germline trimming cut 2 bases from V and 7 bases from J; bases unmatched to any gene: 4. Here the CDR3 DNA reads TGTGCCAGCAGCCAAACGGGACAGCCTGGCTACACCTTC. It yields the protein CASSQTGQPGYTF.

This clonotype is a singleton in its sample. The chain employs TRBV7-3 and TRBJ2-4; 9 positions match TRBD1. Germline CDR1 SGHTA, CDR2 FQGTGA. CDR3 length: 15 residues. The J segment lost 6 bases and the V segment lost 5 bases, leaving 8 bases of the junction unmatched. The CDR3 sequence: CASSPATGGINIQYF. The CDR3 coding sequence is TGTGCCAGCAGCCCAGCAACAGGGGGCATAAACATTCAGTACTTC.

The chain recombines TRBV4-3 with TRBJ2-5; D unclear. Trimming took 4 bases from V and 6 from J, leaving 15 bases between them. This CDR3 comprises 14 residues. Germline V gene data show CDR1 as LGHNA and CDR2 as YSLEER. This CDR3 is CASSPNPGSKTQYF. CDR3 nucleotides: TGCGCCAGCAGCCCAAACCCGGGCTCAAAGACCCAGTACTTC.

The V and J genes are TRBV14 and TRBJ2-1, with TRBD1 matching 9 bases. Germline CDR1 SGHDN, CDR2 FVKESK. The CDR3 consists of 14 residues. The ends lost 6 bases at V and 5 bases at J; junction bases unmatched: 5. The CDR3: CASRRTGEHNEQFF. CDR3 nucleotides: TGTGCCAGCAGGCGGACAGGGGAACACAATGAGCAGTTCTTC.

V is TRBV4-3 and J is TRBJ1-2; D gene uncertain. V was shortened by 3 bases and J by 8 bases, with 16 bases between the two germline ends. CDR1 and CDR2 (germline): LGHNA, YSLEER. The CDR3 has 14 amino acids. CDR3 amino acids: CASSQGRGLEGYTF. CDR3 nucleotide sequence: TGCGCCAGCAGCCAGGGGAGAGGGCTCGAGGGCTACACCTTC.

This clonotype was found a few times. The chain combines TRBV15 with TRBJ2-7; tentatively, D is TRBD2 (6 bases). The CDR3 runs 14 residues. Germline V gives CDR1 LNHNV, CDR2 YYDKDF (reference sequence). Trimming shortened V by 3 bases and J by 7 bases, and 16 bases separated the two germline ends. CDR3: CATSSEKGLWEQYF. DNA for the CDR3: TGTGCCACCAGCAGTGAAAAGGGACTTTGGGAGCAGTACTTC.

This clonotype was seen repeatedly, ten times or more. This chain uses TRBV15 with TRBJ2-5; the D is unclear. The germline V gene encodes CDR1 LNHNV and CDR2 YYDKDF (reference sequence). V lost 0 bases and J 4 bases, leaving 15 bases between the germline ends. The CDR3 covers 16 residues. In nucleotides, the CDR3 is TGTGCCACCAGCAGAGATAGGGTGATCAAAAGAGAGACCCAGTACTTC. Its translation is CATSRDRVIKRETQYF.

The chain uses TRBV10-3 and TRBJ2-7, with D possibly matching TRBD1 (5 bases). Trimming shortened V by 6 bases and J by 4 bases, and 10 bases separated the two germline ends. The CDR3 sequence is 12 residues long. Germline V gene data show CDR1 as ENHRY and CDR2 as SYGVKD. CDR3 bases: TGTGCCATCAGAGACAGCCTATACGAGCAGTACGTC. Its translation: CAIRDSLYEQYV.

This clonotype has a handful of counts. The chain joins TRBV29-1 to TRBJ2-5; the D gene is possibly TRBD2 (6 bases). Germline V gene data show CDR1 as SQVTM and CDR2 as ANQGSEA. The CDR3 length is 14 residues. Between the trimmed V and J ends, which lost 1 base and 3 bases, there was a span of 12 bases. DNA of the CDR3: TGCAGCGTTGAAGGGACTAACCAAGAAGAGACCCAGTACTTC. The encoded protein is CSVEGTNQEETQYF.

This clonotype was observed a handful of times. The gene calls are TRBV14 and TRBJ2-5; D not resolved. This CDR3 is built from 13 residues. The V gene lost 3 bases and the J gene lost 3 bases, with 8 bases spanning the gap. Germline-derived CDR1 and CDR2 are SGHDN and FVKESK. The CDR3, as DNA: TGTGCCAGCAGCCAGTTAATTGAAGAGACCCAGTACTTC. As protein: CASSQLIEETQYF. The variable domain in full, completed from reference TRBV14 and TRBJ2-5, reads EAGVTQFPSHSVIEKGQTVTLRCDPISGHDNLYWYRRVMGKEIKFLLHFVKESKQDESGMPNNRFLAERTGGTYSTLKVQPAELEDSGVYFCASSQLIEETQYFGPGTRLLVL.

This clonotype has at least ten counts. The V gene is TRBV7-2, the J gene TRBJ1-6; D perhaps matches TRBD1 (5 bases). CDR3 length equals 16 residues. Germline-derived CDR1 and CDR2 are SGHTA and FQGNSA. The V end lost 5 bases, the J end lost 3 bases, and 14 bases lay between the germline ends. CDR3: CASSKGERGYNSPLHF. CDR3 nucleotide sequence: TGTGCCAGCAGCAAAGGGGAAAGGGGCTATAATTCACCCCTCCACTTT.

This clonotype occurred a few times. The chain is built from TRBV7-2 and TRBJ1-3, with 8 nucleotides matching TRBD1. The V segment lost 5 bases and the J segment 11 bases; nucleotides outside the gene matches: 11. Germline CDR1 SGHTA, CDR2 FQGNSA. The CDR3 is 14 amino acids. CDR3: CASSPGTGVSPIYF. In DNA form, the CDR3 reads TGTGCCAGCAGCCCCGGGACAGGTGTTAGCCCCATATATTTT.

The chain joins TRBV7-6 to TRBJ2-7; D remains unclear. The CDR3 length is 16 residues. The V end lost 2 bases, the J end lost 0 bases, and 14 bases lay between the germline ends. Germline CDR1 reads SGHVS; CDR2 reads FNYEAQ. The CDR3 DNA sequence: TGTGCCAGCAGCTTATCCCAAGACTTATACTCCTACGAGCAGTACTTC. Protein sequence: CASSLSQDLYSYEQYF.

The rearrangement joins TRBV4-3 to TRBJ2-1, with D possibly matching TRBD1 (6 bases). Trimming took 4 bases from V and 5 from J, leaving 27 bases between them. Per germline, CDR1 LGHNA and CDR2 YSLEER. This CDR3 region has 19 residues. The CDR3 loop is CASSRRGFSVAETNNEQFF. CDR3 nucleotides: TGCGCCAGCAGCCGAAGGGGGTTTTCGGTGGCGGAGACAAACAATGAGCAGTTCTTC.

This chain links TRBV15 with TRBJ2-3; D may be TRBD1 or TRBD2 (6 bases each). V was trimmed by 0 bases and J by 2 bases, leaving 12 bases between them. The CDR3 spans 16 residues. Germline V gene lookup returns CDR1 LNHNV and CDR2 YYDKDF (reference sequence). CDR3 in amino acids: CATSRDRRGTTDTQYF. In DNA form, the CDR3 reads TGTGCCACCAGCAGAGATCGGAGGGGGACCACAGATACGCAGTATTTT.

The chain couples TRBV12-3 or TRBV12-4 to TRBJ2-3; 9 bases agree with TRBD2. V shed 5 bases and J 0 bases; nucleotides not matched to a gene: 6. CDR3 length: 16 residues. DNA for the CDR3: TGTGCCAGCAGTGGGTTAGCGGGGGCGAGCACAGATACGCAGTATTTT. This codes for CASSGLAGASTDTQYF.

V gene TRBV6-6 combines with J gene TRBJ1-1; D is ambiguous. This CDR3 comprises 15 residues. The V gene lost 0 bases and the J gene lost 4 bases, with 12 bases spanning the gap. Germline V CDR1 and CDR2: MNHNY, SVGAGI (reference sequence). CDR3 loop: CASSYSRDQITEAFF. For the CDR3, the DNA is TGTGCCAGCAGTTACTCTCGAGACCAGATCACTGAAGCTTTCTTT.

The chain combines TRBV5-4 with TRBJ2-1; the D is unclear. The CDR3 is 18 amino acids. Germline CDR1 and CDR2: SGHNT and YYREEE (reference sequence). The ends were cut back, 4 bases at V and 7 bases at J, with 27 bases in the middle. The CDR3 is CASSVPGLPTPDGNEQFF. CDR3 DNA sequence: TGTGCCAGCAGCGTTCCGGGCCTTCCCACGCCGGACGGGAATGAGCAGTTCTTC.